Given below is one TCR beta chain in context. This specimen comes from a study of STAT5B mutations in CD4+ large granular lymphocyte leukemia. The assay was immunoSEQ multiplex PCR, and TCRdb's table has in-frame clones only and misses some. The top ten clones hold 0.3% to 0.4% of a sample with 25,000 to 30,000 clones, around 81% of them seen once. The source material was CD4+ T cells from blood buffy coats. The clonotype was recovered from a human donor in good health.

CDR3 residues: CASRTTGQENIQYF. The CDR3, as DNA: TGTGCCAGCAGAACGACGGGACAGGAAAACATTCAGTACTTC. The J gene is TRBJ2-4, the V gene TRBV28; 8 bases line up with TRBD1. The CDR3 is 14 amino acids. Germline loops: CDR1 MDHEN, CDR2 SYDVKM. V shed 6 bases, J shed 5 bases, and the junction held 6 bases outside the gene matches.